The source of this T cell receptor (beta chain) is a study of T cell responses to AZD1222 COVID-19 vaccine (dated by TCRdb to the early 2020s). For the study in its entirety: Because spike-specific TCR depth and breadth did not differ between the two schedules, AZD1222 recipients who got a second dose at roughly 4 weeks were pooled with those who got a second dose at roughly 12 weeks. TCR sequencing was performed for roughly 240 trial participants, of whom about 200 were given two doses of AZD1222 and roughly 25 were given two doses of MenACWY control vaccine. Trial participants were enrolled into age subgroups of 18-55, 56-69 and 70-plus years, which contained around 150, 29 and 61 TCR-sequenced participants, respectively. Study-wide findings and limitations: Spike-specific TCR breadth and depth rose significantly after two AZD1222 doses compared with day 0 and with MenACWY recipients. Epitopes outside the regions mutated in the B.1.351 and B.1.1.7 variants were reportedly recognized by nearly half of the unique spike-specific TCRs. Vaccine-associated CD4 TCRs spanned the whole spike protein, with dominant responses in regions 160-218 and 743-854. In the small 56-69-year group, the increase in depth fell short of significance, most likely because of low power. Only five or six AZD1222 recipients were SARS-CoV-2 seropositive at baseline, limiting conclusions about previously exposed vaccinees. Most participants were white British and females outnumbered males, and the authors suggested that clonal diversity may have been underestimated. Because no samples from the day 14 peak response were available, repertoires could be characterized only after the peak T cell response.

Per the publication, the time point label means: baseline before first vaccination. Samples from vaccinated people were obtained from the UK trials COV001 and COV002, which included a single-blind randomized controlled phase 2/3 trial of AZD1222 (ChAdOx1 nCoV-19) in healthy adults. Trial participant PBMC samples were collected at day 0 and day 28 after the second dose for TCRbeta chain sequencing. Points on this clone: Its specific antigen is unknown. Base quality data are lacking; no much larger clone is found one base away.

The CDR3 regions of human TCRbeta chains were subjected to immunosequencing. Processing in the source paper ran as follows. Repertoire TCRs were matched against a reference library of SARS-CoV-2-specific TCRs generated with the MIRA antigen-specificity platform. Breadth meant the fraction of unique TCRs that were SARS-CoV-2-associated, whereas depth meant the fraction of total T cells that were SARS-CoV-2-associated. Using the MIRA data, each spike-specific TCR was assigned both to the spike region to which the TCR was reactive and to a CD4 or CD8 class. Log10-transformed breadth and depth values were compared by one-way ANOVA with Sidak's multiple comparisons tests. The table was pulled from immuneACCESS by TCRdb, which kept in-frame rearrangements only. Such tables lose some clones; where checked, under half of the loss comes from unresolved V genes, and the rest has no known cause. V, J and clone size are those of that table, while D and trimming were read from the DNA. The sample table contains roughly 70,000 clones; only one count was recorded for 82% of them. Together, the top ten hold 5% to 6% of the sample.

The specimen was peripheral blood, collected on day 0 of AZD1222 vaccination. The TCR comes from an adult in good health.

The DNA reads as follows: TGTGCCAGCAGCAAAGTAAACTATGGCTACACCTTC. Translated, it gives CASSKVNYGYTF. This receptor chain uses TRBV6-5 and TRBJ1-2, with the D segment identity uncertain. Reading the germline V gene gives CDR1 MNHEY and CDR2 SVGAGI. CDR3 length: 12 amino acids, cysteine to phenylalanine. Just the 36-base CDR3 DNA is kept, in frame starting at base 1. Trimming costs V 6 bases and J 2 bases, and their ends lie 7 bases apart.